What follows are 15 T cell receptor beta chains derived from one specimen sequenced in a study of shared clonotypes between healthy human individuals. Data came from immunoSEQ multiplex PCR; TCRdb stores just in-frame clones and leaves some out. The sample shows 1.4 million or so clones, around 98.5% of them seen only once. Sequencing was carried out using naive CD4+ T cells sorted from blood. Regarding subset: CD45RA+ positively selected. These receptor sequences come from a man aged 30 to 39 in good health.

The rearrangement links TRBV27 to TRBJ2-4, with TRBD1 matching over 7 bases. There are 17 residues in the CDR3. V lost 5 bases, J lost 0 bases, and 10 bases stayed unmatched. The germline V gene has CDR1 MNHEY and CDR2 SMNVEV (reference sequence). The CDR3 is CASSALTGAVAKNIQYF. CDR3 nucleotide sequence: TGTGCCAGCAGTGCTCTAACAGGGGCCGTAGCCAAAAACATTCAGTACTTC.

The genes are TRBV11-2 and TRBJ1-5; D is possibly TRBD1 (5 bases). The V end lost 0 bases, the J end lost 0 bases, and 6 bases lay between the germline ends. Per the germline V gene, CDR1 is SGHAT and CDR2 is FQNNGV. This CDR3 has 15 residues. The CDR3 DNA reads TGTGCCAGCAGCTTAGAAGGGGTTAGCAATCAGCCCCAGCATTTT. This codes for CASSLEGVSNQPQHF.

The V call is TRBV2, the J call TRBJ2-2; TRBD1 might be the D (5 bases). Trimming removed 4 bases from V and 7 bases from J, with 10 bases in between. The germline CDR1 and CDR2 sequences are SNHLY and FYNNEI. The CDR3 sequence is 13 residues long. The DNA for the CDR3 is TGTGCCAGCAGTGTTTCCAGGGACGGGGAGCTGTTTTTT. Its protein product is CASSVSRDGELFF.

Notes on this clone: The same CDR3 also results from other DNA sequences found in this sample. J is TRBJ2-3 and V is TRBV6-5; no firm D call. Germline CDR1 MNHEY, CDR2 SVGAGI. Deletions cut 2 bases from V and 1 base from J, with 4 bases between. CDR3 length equals 13 residues. The CDR3, as DNA: TGTGCCAGCAGTTACCCTGGCACAGATACGCAGTATTTT. This sequence encodes CASSYPGTDTQYF.

V usage is TRBV7-2 and J usage is TRBJ2-7, with 12 bases fitting TRBD2. The V and J ends lost 4 bases and 3 bases, in that order; junction bases with no gene match: 7. Germline assignment: CDR1 SGHTA and CDR2 FQGNSA. This CDR3 is built from 16 residues. This CDR3 is CASSSPWTSGIYEQYF. CDR3 nucleotide sequence: TGTGCCAGCAGCTCCCCTTGGACTAGCGGGATCTACGAGCAGTACTTC.

The table lists this clone with a few counts. Within the sample, other DNA sequences also encode this same CDR3. The chain uses TRBV18 and TRBJ2-1, with unresolved D. CDR3 length: 13 residues. Germline CDR1 KGHSH, CDR2 LQKENI. The V end was cut by 3 bases, the J end by 0 bases, with 3 bases between. The CDR3, as DNA: TGTGCCAGCTCACCGGGCTCCTACAATGAGCAGTTCTTC. It codes for CASSPGSYNEQFF.

The V call is TRBV28, the J call TRBJ1-2; 8 bases map to TRBD1. The germline gives CDR1 MDHEN, CDR2 SYDVKM. With V trimmed by 6 bases and J by 4 bases, 4 bases remained unmatched. CDR3 length: 13 amino acids. The CDR3 is CASSGTGAYGYTF. The CDR3, as DNA: TGTGCCAGCAGCGGGACAGGAGCCTATGGCTACACCTTC.

The chain has TRBV28 and TRBJ1-5; D is unresolved. The CDR3 runs 12 residues. The ends were cut back, 7 bases at V and 3 bases at J, with 7 bases in the middle. Germline-derived CDR1 and CDR2 are MDHEN and SYDVKM. The CDR3 DNA follows: TGTGCCAGCACCGTGAACAATCAGCCCCAGCATTTT. Protein product: CASTVNNQPQHF.

This chain connects TRBV7-2 to TRBJ1-5; D remains ambiguous. Germline CDR1 reads SGHTA; CDR2 reads FQGNSA. The CDR3 has 13 residues. The V gene lost 5 bases and the J gene lost 3 bases, with 8 bases spanning the gap. The CDR3 spells CASSLTNNQPQHF. The CDR3 nucleotides are TGTGCCAGCAGCCTCACGAACAATCAGCCCCAGCATTTT.

The rearrangement uses TRBV7-9 and TRBJ2-7; the D gene could be TRBD1 or TRBD2 (6 bases each). The germline V and J ends were trimmed by 6 bases and 2 bases, with 14 bases remaining between them. Germline V lookup: CDR1 SEHNR, CDR2 FQNEAQ (reference sequence). The CDR3 is 14 residues long. CDR3 loop: CASRRGAEPYEQYF. In nucleotides, the CDR3 is TGTGCCAGCAGGAGGGGGGCAGAGCCCTACGAGCAGTACTTC.

CDR3 region: CASSPGSKEVQHF. In nucleotides, the CDR3 is TGTGCCAGCAGCCCTGGTAGCAAGGAGGTCCAGCATTTT. The rearrangement uses TRBV7-2 and TRBJ1-5; D uncertain. The V gene lost 5 bases and the J gene lost 12 bases, with 17 bases spanning the gap. Germline V gives CDR1 SGHTA, CDR2 FQGNSA. The length of the CDR3 is 13 residues.

The V and J genes are TRBV4-1 and TRBJ2-3, with 8 bases fitting TRBD2. Germline V gives CDR1 MGHRA, CDR2 YSYEKL. V lost 2 bases to trimming and J lost 4 bases; unmatched junction nucleotides: 8. This CDR3 region has 16 residues. The CDR3 DNA sequence: TGCGCCAGCAGCCAAACTAGCGGCACTCGCGCAGATACGCAGTATTTT. This translates into CASSQTSGTRADTQYF.

This chain joins TRBV9 and TRBJ2-3; D is ambiguous. From germline, CDR1 is SGDLS and CDR2 YYNGEE. V lost 3 bases and J lost 4, with 15 bases in between. The CDR3 extends over 15 amino acids. The CDR3 reads CASSGPYRLADTQYF. CDR3 nucleotides: TGTGCCAGCAGCGGCCCCTACCGATTGGCAGATACGCAGTATTTT.

This chain links TRBV18 with TRBJ1-2; TRBD1 might be the D (6 bases). The CDR3 totals 11 residues. Per germline, CDR1 KGHSH and CDR2 LQKENI. V gave up 6 bases and J gave up 7 bases, with 9 bases separating them. The CDR3: CASSGQGGYTF. As DNA, the CDR3 is TGTGCCAGCTCGGGACAAGGTGGCTACACCTTC.

This chain connects TRBV2 to TRBJ2-3, with D uncertain. The CDR3 sequence is 11 residues long. Germline CDR1 and CDR2: SNHLY and FYNNEI. The V end lost 7 bases, the J end lost 3 bases, and 5 bases lay between the germline ends. The CDR3 nucleotides read TGTGCCAGCATAGGAACAGATACGCAGTATTTT. Translation: CASIGTDTQYF.